A single sample gave rise to the 3 T cell receptor beta chains below, sequenced in a study of tumor and adjacent non-tumor tissue in lung cancer. RNA was extracted from bulk tissue without any cell sorting. A modified ARM-PCR protocol with three rounds of nested PCR amplified TCRbeta. In TCRdb, the multiplex PCR reads were re-called with MiXCR into one record per CDR3 protein. Found here are more than 90,000 distinct CDR3 sequences, less than 80% of them singletons; the top ten hold around 18%. Material: lung tumor tissue. These receptors originate from a man aged 55 to 69 with non-small cell lung cancer.

This clonotype occurred once. The chain has TRBV11-3 and TRBJ1-6; TRBD1 is a possible D gene (5 bases). Germline CDR1 SGHNT, CDR2 YENEEA. The V end lost 8 bases, the J end lost 3 bases, and 8 bases lay between the germline ends. CDR3 length equals 13 residues. Written as DNA, the CDR3 is TGTGCCAGCCTCCAGGGCTATAATTCACCCCTCCACTTT. This sequence encodes CASLQGYNSPLHF.

As for this clonotype: This CDR3 is missing its conserved last phenylalanine or tryptophan, likely due to a read error. The chain employs TRBV12-5 and TRBJ2-1, with D possibly TRBD1 on 6 matching bases. Germline CDR1 is LGHNT and CDR2 is FRNRAP. The CDR3 consists of 15 residues. DNA of the CDR3: TGTGCTAGTGGTTTGAAACAGGGTTCCTACACTGAGCAGTTCTCC. It encodes CASGLKQGSYTEQFS.

This sequence joins TRBV6-5 and TRBJ2-1; D possibly matches TRBD1 or TRBD2 (5 bases each). CDR1 is MNHEY, CDR2 SVGAGI, per germline. This CDR3 region has 14 residues. V was shortened by 8 bases and J by 10 bases, with 21 bases between the two germline ends. In DNA form, the CDR3 reads TGTGCCAGCGAATTCGGGACCAGAGGAAACGAGCAGTTCTTC. Its translation: CASEFGTRGNEQFF.